This entry concerns a single T cell receptor beta chain. Germline V gene sequence: CDR1 SGHRS, CDR2 YFSETQ. The CDR3 length is 15 residues. Trimming took 0 bases from V and 3 from J; bases not matched to a gene: 4. The record originates from a study of OX40 agonist ivuxolimab in advanced cancers. Sequencing was performed with immunoSEQ multiplex PCR; in TCRdb, only in-frame clones are kept and a portion is missing. This sample carries about 100,000 clones, 75% to 90% of them seen once, and the ten largest clones take 0.16%. V gene TRBV5-1 combines with J gene TRBJ2-7, with 9 nucleotides matching TRBD1. The TCR originated in an adult with an advanced solid tumor such as melanoma, head and neck, liver or kidney cancer. Here the sequenced sample was CD4+ or CD8+ T cells sorted from blood, taken in a trial of the OX40 agonist ivuxolimab. DNA for the CDR3: TGCGCCAGCAGCTTGGACGGGACAGGGTTCTACGAGCAGTACTTC. It encodes CASSLDGTGFYEQYF.